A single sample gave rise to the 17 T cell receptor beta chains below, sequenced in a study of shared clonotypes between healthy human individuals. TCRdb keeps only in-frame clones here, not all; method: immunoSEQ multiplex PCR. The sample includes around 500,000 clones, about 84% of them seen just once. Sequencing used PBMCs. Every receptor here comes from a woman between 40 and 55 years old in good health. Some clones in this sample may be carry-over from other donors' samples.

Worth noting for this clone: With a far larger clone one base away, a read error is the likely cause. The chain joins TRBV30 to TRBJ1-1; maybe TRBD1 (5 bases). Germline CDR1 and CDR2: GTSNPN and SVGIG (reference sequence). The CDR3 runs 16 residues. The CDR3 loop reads CAWSNSRVRPNNEAFF. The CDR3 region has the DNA TGTGCCTGGAGTAATTCCAGGGTTAGGCCGAACAATGAAGCTTTCTTT.

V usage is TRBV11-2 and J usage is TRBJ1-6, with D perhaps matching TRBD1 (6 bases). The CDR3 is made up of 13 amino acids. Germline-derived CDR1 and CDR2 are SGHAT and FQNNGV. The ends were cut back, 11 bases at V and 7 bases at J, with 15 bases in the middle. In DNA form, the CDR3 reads TGTGCCGGGGCCCAGGGGAGAAATTCACCCCTCCACTTT. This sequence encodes CAGAQGRNSPLHF. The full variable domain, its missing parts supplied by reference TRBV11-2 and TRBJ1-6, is EAGVAQSPRYKIIEKRQSVAFWCNPISGHATLYWYQQILGQGPKLLIQFQNNGVVDDSQLPKDRFSAERLKGVDSTLKIQPAKLEDSAVYLCAGAQGRNSPLHFGNGTRLTVT.

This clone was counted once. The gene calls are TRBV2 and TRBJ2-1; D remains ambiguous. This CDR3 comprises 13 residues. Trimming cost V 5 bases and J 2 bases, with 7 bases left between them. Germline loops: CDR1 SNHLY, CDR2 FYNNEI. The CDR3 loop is CASSWETYNEQFF. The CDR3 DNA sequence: TGTGCCAGCAGTTGGGAAACCTACAATGAGCAGTTCTTC. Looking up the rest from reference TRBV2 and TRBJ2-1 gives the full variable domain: EPEVTQTPSHQVTQMGQEVILRCVPISNHLYFYWYRQILGQKVEFLVSFYNNEISEKSEIFDDQFSVERPDGSNFTLKIRSTKLEDSAMYFCASSWETYNEQFFGPGTRLTVL.

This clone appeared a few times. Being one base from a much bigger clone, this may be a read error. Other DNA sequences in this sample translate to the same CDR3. The CDR3 sequence is CATSTANNQPQHF. The CDR3 coding sequence is TGTGCCACCAGCACAGCAAACAATCAGCCTCAGCATTTT. The chain combines TRBV15 with TRBJ1-5; D uncertain. Per the germline V gene, CDR1 is LNHNV and CDR2 is YYDKDF (reference sequence). The CDR3 sequence is 13 residues long.

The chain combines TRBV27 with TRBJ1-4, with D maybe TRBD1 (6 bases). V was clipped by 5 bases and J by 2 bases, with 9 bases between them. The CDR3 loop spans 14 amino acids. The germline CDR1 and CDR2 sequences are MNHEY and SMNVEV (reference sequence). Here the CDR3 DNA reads TGTGCCAGCAGTACAGGGTGGACTAATGAAAAACTGTTTTTT. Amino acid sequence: CASSTGWTNEKLFF.

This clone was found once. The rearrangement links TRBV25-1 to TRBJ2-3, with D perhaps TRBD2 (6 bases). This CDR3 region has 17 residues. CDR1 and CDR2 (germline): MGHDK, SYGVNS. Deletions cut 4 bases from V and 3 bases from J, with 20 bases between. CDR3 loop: CASSGGPRGKVTDTQYF. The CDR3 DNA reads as TGTGCCAGCAGTGGGGGCCCTCGGGGGAAAGTTACAGATACGCAGTATTTT.

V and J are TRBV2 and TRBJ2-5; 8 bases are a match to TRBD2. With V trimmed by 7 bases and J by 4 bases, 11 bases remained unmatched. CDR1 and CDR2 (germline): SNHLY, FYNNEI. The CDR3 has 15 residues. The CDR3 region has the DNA TGTGCCAGCAAGCCCGGCCTAGCGGGCAGAGAGACCCAGTACTTC. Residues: CASKPGLAGRETQYF.

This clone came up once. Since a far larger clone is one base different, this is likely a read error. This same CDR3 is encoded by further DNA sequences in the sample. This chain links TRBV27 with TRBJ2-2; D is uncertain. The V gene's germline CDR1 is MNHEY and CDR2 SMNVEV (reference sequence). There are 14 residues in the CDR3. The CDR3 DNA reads TGCGCCAGCAGTAGCTCTTTTAACACCGGGGAGCTGTTTTTT. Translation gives CASSSSFNTGELFF.

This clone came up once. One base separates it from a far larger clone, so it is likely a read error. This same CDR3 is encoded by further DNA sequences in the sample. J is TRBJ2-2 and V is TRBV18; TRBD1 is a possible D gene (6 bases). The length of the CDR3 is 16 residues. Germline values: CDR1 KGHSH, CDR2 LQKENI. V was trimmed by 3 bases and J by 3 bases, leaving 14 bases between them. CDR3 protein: CASSPPTGGYTGELFF. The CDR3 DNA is TGTGCCAGCTCACCTCCGACAGGTGGTTACACCGGGGAGCTGTTTTTT.

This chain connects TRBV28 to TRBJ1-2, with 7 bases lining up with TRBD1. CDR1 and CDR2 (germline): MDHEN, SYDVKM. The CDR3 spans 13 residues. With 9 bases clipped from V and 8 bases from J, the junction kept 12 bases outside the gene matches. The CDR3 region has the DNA TGTGCCAGTAGGGACCCGGGACAGTCAGGCTACACCTTC. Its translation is CASRDPGQSGYTF.

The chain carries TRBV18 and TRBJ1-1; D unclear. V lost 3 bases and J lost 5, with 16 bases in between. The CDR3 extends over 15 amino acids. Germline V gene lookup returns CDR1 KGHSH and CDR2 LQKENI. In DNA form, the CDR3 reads TGTGCCAGCTCACCTACATCGTGGCGGGGTACTGAAGCTTTCTTT. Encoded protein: CASSPTSWRGTEAFF.

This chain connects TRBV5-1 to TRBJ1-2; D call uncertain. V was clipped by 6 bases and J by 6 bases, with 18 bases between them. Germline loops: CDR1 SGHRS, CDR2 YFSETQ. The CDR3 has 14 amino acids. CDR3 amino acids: CASTQGGREDGYTF. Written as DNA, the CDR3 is TGCGCCAGCACCCAAGGAGGCAGAGAGGATGGCTACACCTTC.

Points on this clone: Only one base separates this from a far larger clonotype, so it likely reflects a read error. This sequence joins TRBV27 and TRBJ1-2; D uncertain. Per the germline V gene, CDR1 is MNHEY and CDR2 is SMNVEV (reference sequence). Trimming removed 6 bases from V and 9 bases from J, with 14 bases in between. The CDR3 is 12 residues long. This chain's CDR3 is CASRFGSGCYTF. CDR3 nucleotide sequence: TGTGCCAGCAGGTTCGGATCGGGTTGCTACACCTTC.

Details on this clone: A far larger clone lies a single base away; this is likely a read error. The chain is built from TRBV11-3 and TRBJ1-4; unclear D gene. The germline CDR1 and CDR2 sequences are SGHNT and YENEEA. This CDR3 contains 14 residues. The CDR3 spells CASSFRGWDEKLSF. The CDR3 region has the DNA TGTGCCAGCAGCTTCCGGGGTTGGGATGAAAAACTGTCTTTT.

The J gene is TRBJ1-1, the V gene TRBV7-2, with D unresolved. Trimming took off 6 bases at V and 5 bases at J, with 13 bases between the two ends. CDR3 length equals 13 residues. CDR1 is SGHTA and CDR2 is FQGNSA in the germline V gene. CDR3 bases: TGTGCCAGCAGTCCTCTTACCCAGACTGAAGCTTTCTTT. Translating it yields CASSPLTQTEAFF.

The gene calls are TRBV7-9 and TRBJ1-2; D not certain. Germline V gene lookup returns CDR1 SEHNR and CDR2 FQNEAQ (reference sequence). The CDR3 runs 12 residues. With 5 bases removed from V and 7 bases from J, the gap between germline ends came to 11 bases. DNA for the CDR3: TGTGCCAGCAGCGCGGACGTAGGTGGCTACACCTTC. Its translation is CASSADVGGYTF.

CDR3 sequence: CASSPYDGELFF. The CDR3 DNA reads TGTGCCAGCAGCCCATACGACGGGGAGCTGTTTTTT. The genes are TRBV9 and TRBJ2-2; D gene uncertain. The CDR3 totals 12 residues. The germline V gene has CDR1 SGDLS and CDR2 YYNGEE. Trimming left V 4 bases short and J 7 bases short, with 8 bases between.